These 28 T cell receptor beta chains came from one sample sequenced in a study of blood T cell repertoires in COVID-19. Libraries were prepared by immunoSEQ multiplex PCR; TCRdb keeps only in-frame clonotypes and omits some of them. The table lists some 200,000 clones, over 75% of them singletons. Sequenced input: PBMCs or T cells enriched from blood (not recorded which). All receptors come from a young woman in a cohort exposed to, infected with or recovered from COVID-19 (not recorded which).

The chain carries TRBV7-8 and TRBJ2-1; 7 positions agree with TRBD1. Trimming took 5 bases from V and 5 from J; bases not matched to a gene: 3. The CDR3 is 13 amino acids. Germline V gene data show CDR1 as SGHVS and CDR2 as FQNEAQ. The CDR3 reads CASSTDRNNEQFF. The CDR3 DNA sequence: TGTGCCAGCAGCACGGACAGGAACAATGAGCAGTTCTTC.

The rearrangement links TRBV5-1 to TRBJ1-2; no clear D gene. Germline-derived CDR1 and CDR2 are SGHRS and YFSETQ. V lost 0 bases to trimming and J lost 5 bases, with 11 bases between them. The CDR3 covers 14 residues. CDR3 nucleotides: TGCGCCAGCAGCTTGGATAGCGGGAGTTATGGCTACACCTTC. Its translation: CASSLDSGSYGYTF.

Notes on this clone: Compared with germline, one end of the junction differs, possibly owing to a read error. The V and J genes are TRBV6-1 and TRBJ1-1; no clear D gene. In germline, CDR1 is MNHNS, CDR2 SASEGT. CDR3 length: 13 amino acids. This CDR3 is CASCEELNTEAFF. CDR3 nucleotide sequence: TGTGCCAGCTGTGAGGAGTTGAACACTGAAGCTTTCTTT.

The chain joins TRBV7-2 to TRBJ2-7; TRBD2 matches 10 bases. This CDR3 contains 15 residues. Germline CDR1 and CDR2: SGHTA and FQGNSA. The V segment lost 3 bases and the J segment 6 bases; nucleotides outside the gene matches: 8. In DNA form, the CDR3 reads TGTGCCAGCAGCTTTACGTCTAGCGGGAGAGCCGAGCAGTACTTC. Protein product: CASSFTSSGRAEQYF.

This sequence joins TRBV7-3 and TRBJ2-3, with a possible D match to TRBD2 (6 bases). The CDR3 extends over 15 amino acids. Germline CDR1 SGHTA, CDR2 FQGTGA. V was shortened by 7 bases and J by 1 base, with 15 bases between the two germline ends. CDR3 coding DNA: TGTGCCAGCAAAAAATCGGCTAGCGGCACAGATACGCAGTATTTT. It codes for CASKKSASGTDTQYF.

This chain joins TRBV19 and TRBJ2-3; perhaps TRBD2 as D (6 bases). This CDR3 is built from 14 residues. Germline values: CDR1 LNHDA, CDR2 SQIVND (reference sequence). V was shortened by 5 bases and J by 0 bases, with 9 bases between the two germline ends. The CDR3 loop is CASSSGGSTDTQYF. Written as DNA, the CDR3 is TGTGCCAGTAGTTCCGGGGGAAGCACAGATACGCAGTATTTT.

J is TRBJ1-6 and V is TRBV27, with a possible D match to TRBD1 (5 bases). CDR1 MNHEY and CDR2 SMNVEV come from the germline V gene (reference sequence). CDR3 length: 15 amino acids. V was trimmed by 3 bases and J by 0 bases, leaving 6 bases between them. For the CDR3, the DNA is TGTGCCAGCAGTTTCAGGGTCTCCTATAATTCACCCCTCCACTTT. This codes for CASSFRVSYNSPLHF.

This chain uses TRBV19 with TRBJ2-7; TRBD2 agrees at 11 bases. Germline lookup yields CDR1 LNHDA and CDR2 SQIVND (reference sequence). V gave up 4 bases and J gave up 3 bases; unmatched junction bases: 8. CDR3 length equals 16 residues. CDR3 coding DNA: TGTGCCAGTAGTAACCTAGCGGGAGGTACTCTCTACGAGCAGTACTTC. It is translated as CASSNLAGGTLYEQYF.

V usage is TRBV25-1 and J usage is TRBJ1-4; D gene ambiguous. The CDR3 sequence is 11 residues long. Germline V gene lookup returns CDR1 MGHDK and CDR2 SYGVNS. V lost 4 bases and J 10 bases, leaving 7 bases between the germline ends. CDR3 in DNA: TGTGCCAGCAGTGGGTCCGGAAAACTGTTTTTT. It specifies CASSGSGKLFF.

The chain carries TRBV30 and TRBJ1-2, with 10 bases that match TRBD1. With 4 bases clipped from V and 8 bases from J, the junction kept 10 bases outside the gene matches. The V gene's germline CDR1 is GTSNPN and CDR2 SVGIG (reference sequence). This CDR3 comprises 14 residues. Written as DNA, the CDR3 is TGTGCCTGGACTCGAGACAGGGGGCCTGGGGGCTACACCTTC. Protein: CAWTRDRGPGGYTF.

This clone was seen just once. The V gene is TRBV2, the J gene TRBJ1-5, with D possibly matching TRBD1 (6 bases). Germline V CDR1 and CDR2: SNHLY, FYNNEI. The CDR3 contains 14 residues. V was clipped by 8 bases and J by 4 bases, with 15 bases between them. The CDR3 nucleotides read TGTGCCAGCGGAAGGGACACTAAAAATCAGCCCCAGCATTTT. This sequence encodes CASGRDTKNQPQHF.

The chain is built from TRBV5-5 and TRBJ2-1, with no clear D. V shed 6 bases and J shed 3 bases, with 10 bases lying between them. This CDR3 is built from 13 residues. Germline lookup yields CDR1 SGHKS and CDR2 YYEKEE (reference sequence). Here the CDR3 reads CASIPTNYNEQFF. CDR3 bases: TGTGCCAGCATTCCCACAAACTACAATGAGCAGTTCTTC.

The rearrangement uses TRBV5-1 and TRBJ1-2; 10 positions match TRBD1. This CDR3 has 16 amino acids. V shed 2 bases and J 6 bases; nucleotides not matched to a gene: 10. The V gene's germline CDR1 is SGHRS and CDR2 YFSETQ. The CDR3 coding sequence is TGCGCCAGCAGCTTATCTCTCGGGACAGGGGCCCATGGCTACACCTTC. Translation: CASSLSLGTGAHGYTF.

The chain carries TRBV18 and TRBJ1-1; no clear D gene. Trimming took off 3 bases at V and 1 base at J, with 6 bases between the two ends. CDR1 is KGHSH and CDR2 is LQKENI in the germline V gene. CDR3 length: 13 amino acids. The CDR3 spells CASSPSQNTEAFF. The CDR3 coding sequence is TGTGCCAGCTCACCGAGTCAGAACACTGAAGCTTTCTTT.

The chain links TRBV19 to TRBJ1-5; no clear D. Trimming removed 7 bases from V and 7 bases from J, with 11 bases in between. This CDR3 is built from 12 residues. Germline-derived CDR1 and CDR2 are LNHDA and SQIVND (reference sequence). As DNA, the CDR3 is TGTGCCAGTAACACTCTAGGCCAGCCCCAGCATTTT. Translation gives CASNTLGQPQHF.

The count of this clone is one. This chain links TRBV3-1 (or the pseudogene TRBV3-2) with TRBJ2-1; 7 bases match TRBD1. Losses at the gene ends were 4 bases for V and 3 bases for J; bases not matched to a gene: 21. This CDR3 region has 20 residues. From germline, CDR1 is LGHDT and CDR2 YNNKEL (reference sequence). CDR3 coding DNA: TGTGCCAGCAGCCCACAATCGCCCGCCCCGGGACAGCCTTTCTACAATGAGCAGTTCTTC. This codes for CASSPQSPAPGQPFYNEQFF.

The chain couples TRBV5-4 to TRBJ1-2; D is ambiguous. Germline V gene lookup returns CDR1 SGHNT and CDR2 YYREEE (reference sequence). The CDR3 runs 13 residues. Trimming pared 2 bases from V and 8 bases from J, leaving 13 bases between. The chain's CDR3 is CASSFSNNWGYTF. CDR3 coding DNA: TGTGCCAGCAGCTTTTCTAATAATTGGGGCTACACCTTC.

The V gene is TRBV21-1, the J gene TRBJ1-1. TRBV21-1 is given as a pseudogene. The CDR3 is 17 amino acids. The CDR3 DNA follows: TGTGCCAGCTTGGTGGAGGACCGATTCAGTTCGAACACTGAAGCTTTCTTT. Translated, it gives CASLVEDRFSSNTEAFF.

The rearrangement uses TRBV24-1 and TRBJ2-5; 10 bases align to TRBD1. With 3 bases clipped from V and 5 bases from J, the junction kept 8 bases outside the gene matches. The CDR3 extends over 16 amino acids. Germline V gives CDR1 KGHDR, CDR2 SFDVKD. The CDR3 here is CATSDPTGTGDETQYF. The CDR3 DNA sequence: TGTGCCACCAGTGATCCCACCGGGACAGGGGATGAGACCCAGTACTTC.

The V gene is TRBV9, the J gene TRBJ2-3; 9 positions match TRBD2. Germline CDR1 and CDR2: SGDLS and YYNGEE. V shed 0 bases, J shed 4 bases, and the junction held 6 bases outside the gene matches. The CDR3 totals 16 residues. The CDR3 protein is CASSVGGSGGADTQYF. The CDR3 DNA sequence: TGTGCCAGCAGCGTAGGAGGTAGCGGGGGCGCAGATACGCAGTATTTT.

This chain connects TRBV5-4 to TRBJ1-6; D not certain. Trimming shortened V by 4 bases and J by 8 bases, and 13 bases separated the two germline ends. Looked up from germline, CDR1 is SGHNT and CDR2 is YYREEE (reference sequence). CDR3 size: 14 residues. CDR3 loop: CASSLTSSHSPLHF. The CDR3 coding sequence is TGTGCCAGCAGCCTGACATCTTCGCATTCACCCCTCCACTTT.

The V and J genes are TRBV12-5 and TRBJ2-1; maybe TRBD2 (6 bases). CDR1 is LGHNT and CDR2 is FRNRAP in the germline V gene. CDR3 length: 13 amino acids. Trimming left V 4 bases short and J 9 bases short, with 13 bases between. CDR3 region: CASGYGGAAEQFF. The CDR3 bases are TGTGCTAGTGGTTACGGAGGGGCGGCTGAGCAGTTCTTC.

The J gene is TRBJ2-1, the V gene TRBV9; TRBD2 might be the D (5 bases). This CDR3 is built from 13 residues. Germline CDR1 and CDR2: SGDLS and YYNGEE. V was cut by 3 bases and J by 2 bases, with 6 bases left in between. The CDR3 reads CASSGRPYNEQFF. CDR3 DNA sequence: TGTGCCAGCAGCGGGAGGCCCTACAATGAGCAGTTCTTC.

This clone was counted a single time. This chain joins TRBV2 and TRBJ1-5; 9 bases align to TRBD1. The length of the CDR3 is 16 residues. J lost 2 bases, V lost 4 bases, and 6 bases had no gene match. Germline CDR1 and CDR2: SNHLY and FYNNEI. The CDR3 DNA reads as TGTGCCAGCAGTGGTGGACAGGGGTGGGGCAATCAGCCCCAGCATTTT. Protein product: CASSGGQGWGNQPQHF.

The chain recombines TRBV27 with TRBJ1-5; no definite D call. Germline loops: CDR1 MNHEY, CDR2 SMNVEV (reference sequence). Trimming stripped 5 bases from V and 2 bases from J, with 19 bases between. The CDR3 runs 17 residues. The CDR3 DNA is TGTGCCAGCAGTCCCGATGAAATGTCGAGGGGCAATCAGCCCCAGCATTTT. This gives the protein CASSPDEMSRGNQPQHF.

The gene calls are TRBV9 and TRBJ2-2; TRBD2 matches 10 bases. Per germline, CDR1 SGDLS and CDR2 YYNGEE. V was pared by 3 bases and J by 8 bases, with 7 bases of the junction left unmatched. This CDR3 is 15 amino acids long. As DNA, the CDR3 is TGTGCCAGCAGCGGGACTAGCGGTTTACCTGGGGAGCTGTTTTTT. Translating gives CASSGTSGLPGELFF.

The chain uses TRBV11-3 and TRBJ2-1; 7 nucleotides agree with TRBD2. Losses at the gene ends were 4 bases for V and 6 bases for J; bases not matched to a gene: 9. The CDR3 length is 15 residues. Looked up from germline, CDR1 is SGHNT and CDR2 is YENEEA. For the CDR3, the DNA is TGTGCCAGCAGCTCGGGCGGGGGACGGCGCAATGAGCAGTTCTTC. It specifies CASSSGGGRRNEQFF.

The rearrangement uses TRBV28 and TRBJ2-7; 9 nucleotides match TRBD1. This CDR3 has 15 amino acids. With 5 bases clipped from V and 5 bases from J, the junction kept 10 bases outside the gene matches. From germline, CDR1 is MDHEN and CDR2 SYDVKM. Written as DNA, the CDR3 is TGTGCCAGCAGTCCGTGGGGACAGGGTAATCACGAGCAGTACTTC. Its protein is CASSPWGQGNHEQYF.